Listed here are 21 T cell receptor beta chains from one sample, sequenced in a study of blood T cell repertoires in COVID-19. Method: immunoSEQ multiplex PCR; TCRdb's copy keeps in-frame clones and lacks some. The table includes 30,000 to 35,000 clones, about 88% detected once. Sequencing input: peripheral blood. These receptor sequences come from a man older than 75 with acute or convalescent COVID-19.

V gene TRBV11-3 combines with J gene TRBJ2-2, with no clear D. Germline V gene data show CDR1 as SGHNT and CDR2 as YENEEA. The CDR3 sequence is 15 residues long. Trimming took off 1 base at V and 3 bases at J, with 9 bases between the two ends. The CDR3 region is CASSLGSSDTGELFF. CDR3 DNA sequence: TGTGCCAGCAGCTTAGGTAGCTCGGACACCGGGGAGCTGTTTTTT.

The chain has TRBV6-2 or TRBV6-3 and TRBJ1-3; no reliable D call. The CDR3 runs 16 residues. Trimming shortened V by 0 bases and J by 0 bases, and 9 bases separated the two germline ends. Germline CDR1 reads MNHEY; CDR2 reads SVGEGT. CDR3 sequence: CASSYSVEFSGNTIYF. CDR3 bases: TGTGCCAGCAGTTACTCGGTCGAGTTCTCTGGAAACACCATATATTTT.

The chain recombines TRBV5-4 with TRBJ2-1; perhaps TRBD2 as D (7 bases). V gave up 4 bases and J gave up 7 bases, with 21 bases separating them. The germline V gene encodes CDR1 SGHNT and CDR2 YYREEE (reference sequence). The CDR3 is 16 residues long. CDR3 sequence reads: CASSPTTGEGGNEQFF. CDR3 nucleotide sequence: TGTGCCAGCAGCCCCACCACCGGGGAGGGGGGGAATGAGCAGTTCTTC.

Remarks on this clone: Other DNA sequences of this sample code for an identical CDR3. This rearrangement joins TRBV14 to TRBJ2-1; the D gene is possibly TRBD1 (7 bases). The germline V gene has CDR1 SGHDN and CDR2 FVKESK. The CDR3 covers 16 residues. V lost 3 bases to trimming and J lost 2 bases, with 14 bases between them. For the CDR3, the DNA is TGTGCCAGCAGCCAGAGACAGGGAGGCACCTACAATGAGCAGTTCTTC. Translated: CASSQRQGGTYNEQFF.

The chain joins TRBV10-3 to TRBJ1-2, with 7 bases that match TRBD1. This CDR3 has 14 residues. The germline CDR1 and CDR2 sequences are ENHRY and SYGVKD. The V and J ends lost 7 bases and 6 bases, in that order; junction bases with no gene match: 11. The CDR3 protein is CAITPGTGADGYTF. Written as DNA, the CDR3 is TGTGCCATCACCCCAGGCACAGGGGCAGATGGCTACACCTTC.

The V gene is TRBV18, the J gene TRBJ2-5; unclear D gene. The germline V and J ends were trimmed by 5 bases and 3 bases, with 10 bases remaining between them. Germline V gives CDR1 KGHSH, CDR2 LQKENI. CDR3 length equals 13 residues. CDR3 sequence reads: CASSRQAKETQYF. Written as DNA, the CDR3 is TGTGCCAGCTCAAGGCAGGCCAAAGAGACCCAGTACTTC.

The chain carries TRBV5-1 and TRBJ1-6; 11 bases fit TRBD1. Germline trimming cut 0 bases from V and 13 bases from J; bases unmatched to any gene: 3. The CDR3 consists of 14 residues. In germline, CDR1 is SGHRS, CDR2 YFSETQ. In DNA form, the CDR3 reads TGCGCCAGCAGCTTGGGGACAGGGGGCTCCCCCCTCCACTTT. It translates to CASSLGTGGSPLHF.

CDR3 sequence: CAWSPLGGSADTQYF. CDR3 nucleotides: TGTGCCTGGAGTCCGCTTGGGGGGAGCGCAGATACGCAGTATTTT. The V and J genes are TRBV30 and TRBJ2-3, with TRBD2 as a possible D gene (6 bases). This CDR3 is built from 15 residues. CDR1 GTSNPN and CDR2 SVGIG come from the germline V gene (reference sequence). Trimming removed 2 bases at V and 4 bases at J, with 16 bases between.

The chain couples TRBV19 to TRBJ1-1; D not resolved. The CDR3 length is 15 residues. V was cut by 2 bases and J by 3 bases, with 13 bases left in between. CDR1 and CDR2 from the germline V gene are LNHDA and SQIVND (reference sequence). This CDR3 is CASSISLRGDTEAFF. For the CDR3, the DNA is TGTGCCAGTAGTATATCACTCCGCGGGGACACTGAAGCTTTCTTT.

This clone has only a few counts. This chain uses TRBV18 with TRBJ1-1; 7 bases are shared with TRBD1. There are 12 residues in the CDR3. Germline CDR1 KGHSH, CDR2 LQKENI. V was clipped by 8 bases and J by 4 bases; unmatched bases: 4. The CDR3 sequence: CASKPGGTEAFF. The CDR3 region has the DNA TGTGCCAGCAAACCAGGGGGCACTGAAGCTTTCTTT.

The chain joins TRBV18 to TRBJ2-3, with no clear D. The CDR3 loop spans 15 amino acids. CDR1 and CDR2 (germline): KGHSH, LQKENI. Trimming stripped 6 bases from V and 6 bases from J, with 19 bases between. The CDR3 DNA follows: TGTGCCAGCTCTCTTTTTGAGGCCCTTGGGGATACGCAGTATTTT. Its protein is CASSLFEALGDTQYF.

This chain connects TRBV5-6 to TRBJ2-1; the D gene is possibly TRBD2 (5 bases). The CDR3 loop spans 12 amino acids. Trimming removed 4 bases from V and 3 bases from J, with 5 bases in between. The germline CDR1 and CDR2 sequences are SGHDT and YYEEEE. The CDR3 loop reads CASSRGYNEQFF. The CDR3 coding sequence is TGTGCCAGCAGCCGGGGCTACAATGAGCAGTTCTTC.

This rearrangement joins TRBV28 to TRBJ1-6, with a weak D call TRBD1 (6 bases). Germline-derived CDR1 and CDR2 are MDHEN and SYDVKM. The CDR3 has 14 amino acids. The germline V and J ends were trimmed by 7 bases and 4 bases, with 11 bases remaining between them. The CDR3 here is CASTTGQYNSPLHF. CDR3 bases: TGTGCCAGCACCACGGGACAATATAATTCACCCCTCCACTTT.

This clone showed up just once. The chain recombines TRBV13 with TRBJ1-1; the D is unclear. This CDR3 comprises 13 residues. V was trimmed by 3 bases and J by 2 bases, leaving 7 bases between them. Germline loops: CDR1 PRHDT, CDR2 FYEKMQ (reference sequence). The CDR3 DNA sequence: TGTGCCAGCAGCTTTGGCACCAACACTGAAGCTTTCTTT. Its translation is CASSFGTNTEAFF. The whole variable domain, filled in from reference TRBV13 and TRBJ1-1, reads AAGVIQSPRHLIKEKRETATLKCYPIPRHDTVYWYQQGPGQDPQFLISFYEKMQSDKGSIPDRFSAQQFSDYHSELNMSSLELGDSALYFCASSFGTNTEAFFGQGTRLTVV.

The genes are TRBV12-3 or TRBV12-4 and TRBJ1-6; no clear D gene. The CDR3 has 12 residues. The V and J ends lost 6 bases and 8 bases respectively, with 8 bases between them. In DNA form, the CDR3 reads TGTGCCAGCAGCTCCACTGATTCACCCCTCCACTTT. This sequence encodes CASSSTDSPLHF.

The J gene is TRBJ1-3, the V gene TRBV6-2 or TRBV6-3; tentative D call: TRBD1 (5 bases). Germline CDR1 MNHEY, CDR2 SVGEGT. The CDR3 extends over 15 amino acids. V was shortened by 2 bases and J by 0 bases, with 8 bases between the two germline ends. The CDR3 DNA is TGTGCCAGCAGTTACGGGGCAGCCTCTGGAAACACCATATATTTT. The encoded protein is CASSYGAASGNTIYF.

The chain recombines TRBV7-2 with TRBJ2-2, with unresolved D. The CDR3 contains 13 residues. In germline, CDR1 is SGHTA, CDR2 FQGNSA. Trimming shortened V by 6 bases and J by 6 bases, and 11 bases separated the two germline ends. The CDR3 region is CASSQSQAGELFF. CDR3 nucleotides: TGTGCCAGCAGTCAATCCCAGGCCGGGGAGCTGTTTTTT.

V is TRBV3-1 (or the pseudogene TRBV3-2) and J is TRBJ2-3, with D tentatively TRBD2 (7 bases). The CDR3 is 15 amino acids. Germline V gene lookup returns CDR1 LGHDT and CDR2 YNNKEL (reference sequence). V was trimmed by 4 bases and J by 5 bases, leaving 16 bases between them. Here the CDR3 DNA reads TGTGCCAGCAGCCCCTCCTGGAGGGGGGGAGATACGCAGTATTTT. Translating it yields CASSPSWRGGDTQYF.

This clone was counted only a few times. For the CDR3, the DNA is TGTGCCAGCAGTTACTCACAGGGCTACGAGCAGTACTTC. Encoded protein: CASSYSQGYEQYF. The chain links TRBV6-5 to TRBJ2-7; perhaps TRBD1 as D (6 bases). V was trimmed by 0 bases and J by 3 bases, leaving 6 bases between them. Germline values: CDR1 MNHEY, CDR2 SVGAGI. The CDR3 has 13 amino acids.

The chain employs TRBV6-6 and TRBJ2-2; D is possibly TRBD2 (6 bases). Germline-derived CDR1 and CDR2 are MNHNY and SVGAGI (reference sequence). The CDR3 consists of 15 residues. V dropped 4 bases and J dropped 2 bases, with 11 bases sitting between them. CDR3: CASSFLRGNTGELFF. The CDR3 coding sequence is TGTGCCAGCAGTTTCTTGCGGGGCAACACCGGGGAGCTGTTTTTT.

V and J are TRBV15 and TRBJ2-7; a weak D match, TRBD1 (5 bases). CDR1 is LNHNV, CDR2 YYDKDF, per germline (reference sequence). This CDR3 comprises 14 residues. V was pared by 0 bases and J by 3 bases, with 9 bases between. In DNA, the CDR3 is TGTGCCACCAGCAGAGAGGGGCAATTCTACGAGCAGTACTTC. Translated: CATSREGQFYEQYF.